Following are 10 T cell receptor beta chains from one sample sequenced in a study of regulatory T cells in long-lasting Graves disease. Investigators prepared the TCR beta libraries by applying iRepertoire HTBI primers and Arm-PCR of CDR3 regions. Via MiXCR, TCRdb re-called the multiplex PCR reads, giving one row per CDR3 protein. Of some 400,000 distinct CDR3 sequences listed, about 15% are singletons. Indicated time point: newly diagnosed GD, antithyroid drugs for less than 3 months. The TCR library used RNA extracted from PBMCs. The same sample was also used in a study of T cells in Graves' hyperthyroidism and ophthalmopathy.

This specimen was peripheral blood mononuclear cells (PBMCs), taken at new diagnosis, from a patient treated with antithyroid drugs. The receptors were sampled from a woman aged 25 to 39 with Graves disease.

Concerning this clonotype: A much larger clone differs from this one at a single base, so this may be a read error. V usage is TRBV6-4 and J usage is TRBJ2-5; 10 bases match TRBD2. CDR1 and CDR2 from the germline V gene are MRHNA and SNTAGT. The CDR3 loop spans 15 amino acids. The V gene end was trimmed by 3 bases and the J gene end by 11 bases; junction bases not matched to a gene: 12. This CDR3 reads CASSDGLADYNEQYF. In DNA form, the CDR3 reads TGTGCCAGCAGTGATGGACTAGCGGATTACAATGAGCAGTACTTC.

This clonotype was counted at least ten times. The gene calls are TRBV18 and TRBJ1-1; 7 bases are a match to TRBD1. CDR1 and CDR2 from the germline V gene are KGHSH and LQKENI. The CDR3 consists of 16 residues. V lost 3 bases, J lost 4 bases, and 11 bases stayed unmatched. CDR3 in amino acids: CASSPSGGGPGTEAFF. The DNA for the CDR3 is TGTGCCAGCTCACCCTCAGGGGGGGGGCCGGGCACTGAAGCTTTCTTT.

This clonotype was found many times. V gene TRBV4-1 combines with J gene TRBJ1-5; D unclear. Trimming removed 1 base at V and 1 base at J, with 8 bases between. There are 15 residues in the CDR3. Germline V lookup: CDR1 MGHRA, CDR2 YSYEKL. The CDR3 spells CASSQVRGSNQPQHF. The CDR3 DNA reads as TGCGCCAGCAGCCAAGTAAGAGGGAGCAATCAGCCCCAGCATTTT.

The sample holds many counts of this clonotype. The junction departs from the called germline gene at one end, perhaps through a read error. This rearrangement joins TRBV11-3 to TRBJ1-1, with a possible D match to TRBD1 (6 bases). The CDR3 extends over 12 amino acids. From germline, CDR1 is SGHNT and CDR2 YENEEA. In DNA form, the CDR3 reads TGTGCCAGCAACTTACAGGGAACTGAAGCTTTCTTT. As protein: CASNLQGTEAFF.

About this clonotype itself: The junction and the germline gene differ at one end; a read error may be behind it. The gene calls are TRBV24-1 and TRBJ2-3; a weak D match, TRBD1 (6 bases). The CDR3 totals 16 residues. In germline, CDR1 is KGHDR, CDR2 SFDVKD. As DNA, the CDR3 is TGTGCCACCAATGACATCAGGGGAGATCGGGCAGATGCGCAGTATTTT. Translation: CATNDIRGDRADAQYF.

This chain connects TRBV20-1 to TRBJ1-2; no clear D gene. Germline-derived CDR1 and CDR2 are DFQATT and SNEGSKA (reference sequence). There are 11 residues in the CDR3. Trimming took off 2 bases at V and 8 bases at J, with 9 bases between the two ends. Written as DNA, the CDR3 is TGCAGTGCTAGACTGGAGTGGGGCTACACCTTC. Protein product: CSARLEWGYTF.

This clonotype occurred a few times. V gene TRBV27 combines with J gene TRBJ1-5; D is uncertain. Germline V gene lookup returns CDR1 MNHEY and CDR2 SMNVEV (reference sequence). The V end was cut by 0 bases, the J end by 2 bases, with 8 bases between. The CDR3 runs to 15 residues. The CDR3 DNA reads TGTGCCAGCAGTTTATCGAGTATTCGCAATCAGCCCCAGCATTTT. It is translated as CASSLSSIRNQPQHF.

The J gene is TRBJ2-7, the V gene TRBV2, with D maybe TRBD2 (6 bases). V lost 6 bases and J lost 3, with 18 bases in between. CDR3 length: 15 residues. The germline CDR1 and CDR2 sequences are SNHLY and FYNNEI. CDR3: CASRVLASVNYEQYF. CDR3 nucleotides: TGTGCCAGCAGGGTCCTTGCTAGCGTAAACTACGAGCAGTACTTC.

The table lists this clonotype with many counts. V is TRBV6-5 and J is TRBJ1-1, with D tentatively TRBD1 (5 bases). Trimming left V 4 bases short and J 5 bases short, with 11 bases between. The CDR3 extends over 13 amino acids. The germline gives CDR1 MNHEY, CDR2 SVGAGI. The CDR3 spells CASSWAGRTEAFF. The CDR3 bases are TGTGCCAGCAGTTGGGCAGGGCGGACTGAAGCTTTCTTT.

On this clonotype itself: A much larger clone differs by one base, so this may be a read error. In this CDR3 the conserved last residue, phenylalanine or tryptophan, is missing, so a read error is likely. V is TRBV7-3 and J is TRBJ2-5; D not certain. The end of the DNA aligns better with TRBJ2-1, so the J call may be wrong. CDR3 length: 16 amino acids. Germline CDR1 reads SGHTA; CDR2 reads FQGTGA. CDR3 sequence reads: CASSQSLYADSNEQFS. The CDR3 DNA is TGTGCCAGCAGCCAATCGCTTTATGCGGATTCTAATGAGCAGTTCTCC.